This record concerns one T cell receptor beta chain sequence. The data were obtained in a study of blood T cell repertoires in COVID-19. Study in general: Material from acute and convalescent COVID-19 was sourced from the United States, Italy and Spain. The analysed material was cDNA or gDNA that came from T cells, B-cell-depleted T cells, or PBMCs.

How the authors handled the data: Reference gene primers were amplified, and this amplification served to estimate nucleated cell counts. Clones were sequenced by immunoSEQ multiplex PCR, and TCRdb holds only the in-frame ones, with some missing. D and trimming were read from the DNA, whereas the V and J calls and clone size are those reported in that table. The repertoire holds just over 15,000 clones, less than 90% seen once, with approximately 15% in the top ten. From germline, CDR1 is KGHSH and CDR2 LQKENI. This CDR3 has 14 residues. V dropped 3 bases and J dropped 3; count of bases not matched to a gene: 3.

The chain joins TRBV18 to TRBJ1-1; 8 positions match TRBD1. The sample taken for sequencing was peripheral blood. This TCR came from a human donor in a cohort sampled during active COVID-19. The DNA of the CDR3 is TGTGCCAGCTCACCGGACAGGGTTTACACTGAAGCTTTCTTT. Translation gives CASSPDRVYTEAFF.